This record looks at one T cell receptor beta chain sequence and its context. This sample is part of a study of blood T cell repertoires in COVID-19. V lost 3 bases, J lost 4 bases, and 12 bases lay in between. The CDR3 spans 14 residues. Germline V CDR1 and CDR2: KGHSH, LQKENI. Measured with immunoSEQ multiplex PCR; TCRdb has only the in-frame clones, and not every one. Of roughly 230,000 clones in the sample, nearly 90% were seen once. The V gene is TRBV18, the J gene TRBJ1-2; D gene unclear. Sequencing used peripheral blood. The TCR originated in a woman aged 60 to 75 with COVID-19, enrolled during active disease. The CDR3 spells CASSPGGGFYGYTF. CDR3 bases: TGTGCCAGCTCACCGGGAGGAGGATTCTATGGCTACACCTTC.